The 9 T cell receptor beta chains listed next were all sequenced from one sample in a study of shared clonotypes between healthy human individuals. Some clones are missing from TCRdb's copy, which holds only in-frame ones; the method was immunoSEQ multiplex PCR. The sample shows under 1,100,000 clones, under 80% of them seen only once. Sequenced input: memory CD4+ T cells sorted from blood. Subset here: CD45RA-negative fraction. The receptors derive from a man aged 18 to 29 in good health.

The J gene is TRBJ2-7, the V gene TRBV5-8; TRBD1 aligns across 12 bases. The CDR3 runs to 17 residues. CDR1 and CDR2 from the germline V gene are SGHTS and YDEGEE. Unmatched junction bases numbered 12, after V lost 3 bases and J lost 5 bases. Written as DNA, the CDR3 is TGTGCCAGCAGCTCGTACCGGAGGGACAGGGGGCATAACGAGCAGTACTTC. This codes for CASSSYRRDRGHNEQYF.

The J gene is TRBJ2-5, the V gene TRBV9; TRBD2 agrees at 8 bases. Germline V lookup: CDR1 SGDLS, CDR2 YYNGEE. With V trimmed by 2 bases and J by 5 bases, 8 bases remained unmatched. CDR3 length equals 15 residues. The CDR3 sequence is CASSVDGAGVETQYF. CDR3 sequence (DNA): TGTGCCAGCAGCGTCGATGGAGCGGGGGTCGAGACCCAGTACTTC.

The chain joins TRBV5-1 to TRBJ1-2; 7 bases fit TRBD1. The germline gives CDR1 SGHRS, CDR2 YFSETQ. J gave up 6 bases and V 0 bases, and 11 bases lay outside the gene matches. The CDR3 consists of 16 residues. This CDR3 is CASSLGATGVSDGYTF. CDR3 in DNA: TGCGCCAGCAGCTTGGGGGCCACAGGGGTTTCGGATGGCTACACCTTC.

The J gene is TRBJ2-3, the V gene TRBV11-2, with a possible D match to TRBD2 (6 bases). The germline gives CDR1 SGHAT, CDR2 FQNNGV. V was clipped by 6 bases and J by 6 bases, with 19 bases between them. The CDR3 is 15 amino acids. This CDR3 is CASRPRGLLIDTQYF. CDR3 coding DNA: TGTGCCAGCAGACCTAGGGGACTTCTCATTGATACGCAGTATTTT.

The chain is built from TRBV29-1 and TRBJ2-1, with D hard to call. CDR1 SQVTM and CDR2 ANQGSEA come from the germline V gene. The CDR3 spans 13 residues. Trimming cost V 4 bases and J 5 bases, with 12 bases left between them. The CDR3 DNA is TGCAGCGTTGCAGCTAGATCGAACAATGAGCAGTTCTTC. This codes for CSVAARSNNEQFF.

The chain is built from TRBV19 and TRBJ2-3, with 7 bases fitting TRBD1. CDR1 is LNHDA, CDR2 SQIVND, per germline (reference sequence). The ends lost 10 bases at V and 6 bases at J; junction bases unmatched: 10. CDR3 length equals 13 residues. The CDR3 region is CATADRLGDTQYF. The CDR3 nucleotides are TGTGCCACCGCGGACAGGCTAGGGGATACGCAGTATTTT. Combining the CDR3 with reference TRBV19 and TRBJ2-3 gives the whole variable domain DGGITQSPKYLFRKEGQNVTLSCEQNLNHDAMYWYRQDPGQGLRLIYYSQIVNDFQKGDIAEGYSVSREKKESFPLTVTSAQKNPTAFYLCATADRLGDTQYFGPGTRLTVL.

In the case of this clone: Germline is not matched at one junction end, which may reflect a read error. Different DNA sequences within this sample yield the same CDR3. The chain couples TRBV28 to TRBJ1-1; D gene ambiguous. The CDR3 consists of 11 residues. Germline CDR1 reads MDHEN; CDR2 reads SYDVKM. DNA for the CDR3: TGTGCTAGCAGAGGAAACACTGAAGCTTTCTTT. Translation: CASRGNTEAFF.

This clone has just one count. The chain couples TRBV9 to TRBJ2-2; 7 bases fit TRBD2. The trim removed 0 bases at V and 7 bases at J, leaving 6 bases unmatched. This CDR3 comprises 15 residues. Germline V gene sequence: CDR1 SGDLS, CDR2 YYNGEE. CDR3 DNA: TGTGCCAGCAGCGTAGTGCCTAGCGGAGTCGGGGAGCTGTTTTTT. Translated, it gives CASSVVPSGVGELFF.

This sequence joins TRBV6-6 and TRBJ1-2; D is uncertain. V was clipped by 10 bases and J by 2 bases, with 17 bases between them. Germline V gene data show CDR1 as MNHNY and CDR2 as SVGAGI (reference sequence). The CDR3 sequence is 14 residues long. The CDR3 nucleotides are TGTGCCACAAGAAGGGAGAACAGCAACTATGGCTACACCTTC. It encodes CATRRENSNYGYTF.